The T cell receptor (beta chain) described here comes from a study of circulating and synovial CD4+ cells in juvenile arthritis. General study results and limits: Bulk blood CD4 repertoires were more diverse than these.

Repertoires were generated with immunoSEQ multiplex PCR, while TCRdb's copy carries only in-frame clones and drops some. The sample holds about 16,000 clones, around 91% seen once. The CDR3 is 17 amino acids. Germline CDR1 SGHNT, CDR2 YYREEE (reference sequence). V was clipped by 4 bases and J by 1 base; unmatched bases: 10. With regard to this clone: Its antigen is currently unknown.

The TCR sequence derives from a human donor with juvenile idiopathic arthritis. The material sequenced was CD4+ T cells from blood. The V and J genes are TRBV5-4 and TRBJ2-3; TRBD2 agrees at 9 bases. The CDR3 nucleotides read TGTGCCAGCAGCGGGGGGGGCGGGAGGGCCGGCACAGATACGCAGTATTTT. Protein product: CASSGGGGRAGTDTQYF.